The T cell receptor beta chain under discussion was sequenced for a study of blood T cell repertoires in COVID-19. Study at large: T cells, B-cell-depleted T cells, or PBMCs supplied cDNA or gDNA.

Methods used by the authors: Nucleated cell number was recorded as an estimate derived from reference gene primer amplification. Libraries were prepared by immunoSEQ multiplex PCR; TCRdb keeps only in-frame clonotypes and omits some of them. V and J calls and clone size follow that table, whereas D and trimming were derived from the DNA. Among roughly 200,000 clones listed, about 81% were seen once. The CDR3 extends over 17 amino acids. Trimming took 1 base from V and 5 from J; bases not matched to a gene: 6. CDR1 and CDR2 (germline): SGHTA, FQGNSA. Input material: peripheral blood. The rearrangement uses TRBV7-2 and TRBJ2-2, with 11 bases aligning to TRBD2. The receptor was derived from a woman older than 75 with COVID-19, enrolled during active disease. The CDR3 region is CASSLDLAGGRTGELFF. The DNA for the CDR3 is TGTGCCAGCAGCTTAGACCTAGCGGGGGGCCGGACCGGGGAGCTGTTTTTT.